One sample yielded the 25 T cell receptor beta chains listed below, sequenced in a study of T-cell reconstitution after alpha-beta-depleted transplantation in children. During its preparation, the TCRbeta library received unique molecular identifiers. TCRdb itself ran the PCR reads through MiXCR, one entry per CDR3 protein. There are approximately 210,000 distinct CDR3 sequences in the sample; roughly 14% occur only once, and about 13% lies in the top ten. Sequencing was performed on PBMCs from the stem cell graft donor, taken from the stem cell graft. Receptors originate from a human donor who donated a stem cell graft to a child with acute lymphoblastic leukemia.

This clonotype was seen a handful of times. CDR3: CASSPSSILSYEQYF. The CDR3 DNA follows: TGTGCCAGCAGCCCCTCCTCCATTCTTTCCTACGAGCAGTACTTC. The chain links TRBV12-3 or TRBV12-4 to TRBJ2-7; D gene unclear. V lost 6 bases, J lost 1 base, and 16 bases lay in between. The CDR3 totals 15 residues.

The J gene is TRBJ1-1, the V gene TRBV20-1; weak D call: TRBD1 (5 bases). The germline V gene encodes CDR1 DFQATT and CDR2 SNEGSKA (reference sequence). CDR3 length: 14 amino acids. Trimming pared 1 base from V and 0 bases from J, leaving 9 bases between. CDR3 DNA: TGCAGTGCTAGAGTGGCAGGGCTGAACACTGAAGCTTTCTTT. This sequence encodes CSARVAGLNTEAFF.

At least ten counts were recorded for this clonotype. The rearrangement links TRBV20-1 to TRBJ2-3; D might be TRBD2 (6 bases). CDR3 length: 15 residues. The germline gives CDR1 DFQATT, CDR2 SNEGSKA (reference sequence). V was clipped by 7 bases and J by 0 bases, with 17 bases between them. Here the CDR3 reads CSVPSSVDSTDTQYF. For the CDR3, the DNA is TGCAGTGTTCCCTCTAGCGTAGATAGCACAGATACGCAGTATTTT.

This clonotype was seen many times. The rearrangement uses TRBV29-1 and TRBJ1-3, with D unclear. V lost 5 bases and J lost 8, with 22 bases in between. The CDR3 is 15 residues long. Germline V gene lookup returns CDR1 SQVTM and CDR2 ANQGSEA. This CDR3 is CSVTGSSVVGDTIYF. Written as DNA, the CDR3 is TGCAGCGTTACCGGATCCAGTGTAGTTGGGGACACCATATATTTT.

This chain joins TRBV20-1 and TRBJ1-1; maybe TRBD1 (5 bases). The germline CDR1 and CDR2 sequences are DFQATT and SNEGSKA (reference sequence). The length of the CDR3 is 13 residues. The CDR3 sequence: CRAEGPMNTEAFF. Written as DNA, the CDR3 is TGCAGAGCGGAGGGACCCATGAACACTGAAGCTTTCTTT.

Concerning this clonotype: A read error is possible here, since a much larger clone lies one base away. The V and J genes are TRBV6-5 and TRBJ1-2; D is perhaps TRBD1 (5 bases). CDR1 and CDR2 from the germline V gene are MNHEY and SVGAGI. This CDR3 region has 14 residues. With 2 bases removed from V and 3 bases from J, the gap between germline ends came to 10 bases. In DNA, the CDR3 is TGTGCCAGCAGTTACGCAGGGAAATACTATGGCTACACCTTC. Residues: CASSYAGKYYGYTF.

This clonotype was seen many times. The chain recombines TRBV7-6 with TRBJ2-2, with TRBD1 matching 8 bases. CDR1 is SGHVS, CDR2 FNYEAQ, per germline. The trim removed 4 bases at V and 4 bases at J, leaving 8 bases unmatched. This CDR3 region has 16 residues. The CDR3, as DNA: TGTGCCAGCAGCTCCAACCTAGGACAGGGCACCGGGGAGCTGTTTTTT. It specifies CASSSNLGQGTGELFF.

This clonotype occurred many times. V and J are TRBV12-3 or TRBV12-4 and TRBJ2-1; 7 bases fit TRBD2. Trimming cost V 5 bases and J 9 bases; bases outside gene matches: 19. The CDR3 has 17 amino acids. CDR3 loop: CASSPHPRLAKFIEQFF. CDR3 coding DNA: TGTGCCAGCAGTCCCCACCCGAGACTAGCTAAGTTCATTGAGCAGTTCTTC.

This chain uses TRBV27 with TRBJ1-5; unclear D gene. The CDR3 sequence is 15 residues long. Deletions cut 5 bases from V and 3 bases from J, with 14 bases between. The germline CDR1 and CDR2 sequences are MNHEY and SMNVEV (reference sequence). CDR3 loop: CASSPGLVSNQPQHF. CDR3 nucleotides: TGTGCCAGCAGTCCCGGTTTGGTCTCCAATCAGCCCCAGCATTTT.

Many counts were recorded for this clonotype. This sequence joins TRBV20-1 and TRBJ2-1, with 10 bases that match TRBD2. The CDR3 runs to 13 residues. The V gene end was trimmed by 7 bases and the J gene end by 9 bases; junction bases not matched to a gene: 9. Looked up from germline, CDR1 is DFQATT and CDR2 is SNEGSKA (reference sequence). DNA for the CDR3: TGCAGTGGCCTAGCGGGAGAAGTTGGTGAGCAGTTCTTC. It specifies CSGLAGEVGEQFF.

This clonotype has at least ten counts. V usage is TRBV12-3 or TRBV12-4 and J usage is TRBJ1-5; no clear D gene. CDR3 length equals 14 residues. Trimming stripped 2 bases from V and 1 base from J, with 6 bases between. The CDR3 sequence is CASSLKDSNQPQHF. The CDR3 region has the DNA TGTGCCAGCAGTTTAAAGGACAGCAATCAGCCCCAGCATTTT.

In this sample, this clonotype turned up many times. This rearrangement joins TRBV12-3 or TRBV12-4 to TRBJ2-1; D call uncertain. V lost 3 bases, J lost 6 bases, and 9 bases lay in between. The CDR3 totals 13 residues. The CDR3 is CASSFGRANEQFF. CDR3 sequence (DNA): TGTGCCAGCAGTTTCGGTCGAGCCAATGAGCAGTTCTTC.

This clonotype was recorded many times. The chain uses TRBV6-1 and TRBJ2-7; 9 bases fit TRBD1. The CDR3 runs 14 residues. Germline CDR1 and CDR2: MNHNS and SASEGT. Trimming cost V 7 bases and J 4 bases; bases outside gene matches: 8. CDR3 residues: CASKPGQGRYEQYF. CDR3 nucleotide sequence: TGTGCCAGCAAGCCGGGACAGGGTAGATACGAGCAGTACTTC.

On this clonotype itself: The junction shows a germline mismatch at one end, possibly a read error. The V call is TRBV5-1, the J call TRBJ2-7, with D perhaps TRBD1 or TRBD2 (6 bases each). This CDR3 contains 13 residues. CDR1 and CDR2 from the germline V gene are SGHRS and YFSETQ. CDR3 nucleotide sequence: TGCGCCAGCACTACCGGGGGCGGGAACGAGCTGTACTTC. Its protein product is CASTTGGGNELYF. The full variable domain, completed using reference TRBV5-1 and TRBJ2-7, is KAGVTQTPRYLIKTRGQQVTLSCSPISGHRSVSWYQQTPGQGLQFLFEYFSETQRNKGNFPGRFSGRQFSNSRSEMNVSTLELGDSALYLCASTTGGGNELYFGPGTRLTVT.

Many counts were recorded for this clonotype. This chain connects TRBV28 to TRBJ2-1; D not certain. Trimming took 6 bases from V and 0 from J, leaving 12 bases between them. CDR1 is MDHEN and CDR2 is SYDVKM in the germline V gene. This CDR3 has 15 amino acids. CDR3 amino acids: CASRAAESSYNEQFF. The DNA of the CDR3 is TGTGCCAGCAGGGCCGCGGAAAGCTCCTACAATGAGCAGTTCTTC.

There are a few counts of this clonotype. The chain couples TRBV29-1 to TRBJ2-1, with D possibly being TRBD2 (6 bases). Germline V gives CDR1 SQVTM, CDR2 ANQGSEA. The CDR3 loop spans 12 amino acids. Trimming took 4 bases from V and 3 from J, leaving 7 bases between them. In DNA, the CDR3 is TGCAGCGTTGGTAGCGGCTACAATGAGCAGTTCTTC. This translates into CSVGSGYNEQFF.

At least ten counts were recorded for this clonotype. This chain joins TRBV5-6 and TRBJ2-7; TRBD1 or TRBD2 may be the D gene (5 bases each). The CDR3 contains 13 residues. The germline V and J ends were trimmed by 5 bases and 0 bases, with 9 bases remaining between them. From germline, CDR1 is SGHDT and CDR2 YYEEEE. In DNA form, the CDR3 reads TGTGCCAGCAGGCCAGGGACCTCCTACGAGCAGTACTTC. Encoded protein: CASRPGTSYEQYF.

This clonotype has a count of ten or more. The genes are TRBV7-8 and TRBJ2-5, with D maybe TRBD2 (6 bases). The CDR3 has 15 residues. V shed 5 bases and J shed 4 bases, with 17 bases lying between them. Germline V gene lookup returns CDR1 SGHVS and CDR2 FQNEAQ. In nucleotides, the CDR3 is TGTGCCAGCAGCGTTCATAGGCTAGCGAGAGAGACCCAGTACTTC. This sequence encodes CASSVHRLARETQYF. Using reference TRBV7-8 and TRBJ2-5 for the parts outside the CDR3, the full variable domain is GAGVSQSPRYKVAKRGQDVALRCDPISGHVSLFWYQQALGQGPEFLTYFQNEAQLDKSGLPSDRFFAERPEGSVSTLKIQRTQQEDSAVYLCASSVHRLARETQYFGPGTRLLVL.

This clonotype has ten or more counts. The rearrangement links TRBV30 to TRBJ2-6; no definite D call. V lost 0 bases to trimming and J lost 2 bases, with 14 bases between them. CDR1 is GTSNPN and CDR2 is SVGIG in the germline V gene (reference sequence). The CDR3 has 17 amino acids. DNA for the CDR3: TGTGCCTGGAGTGTGTCAAGTACTCAGGCTGGGGCCAACGTCCTGACTTTC. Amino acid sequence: CAWSVSSTQAGANVLTF.

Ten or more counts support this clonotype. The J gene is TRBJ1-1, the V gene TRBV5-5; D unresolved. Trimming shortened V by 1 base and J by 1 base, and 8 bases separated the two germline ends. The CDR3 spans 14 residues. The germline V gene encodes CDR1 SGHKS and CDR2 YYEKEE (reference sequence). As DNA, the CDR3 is TGTGCCAGCAGCTTGTCGTTAACGAACACTGAAGCTTTCTTT. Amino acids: CASSLSLTNTEAFF.

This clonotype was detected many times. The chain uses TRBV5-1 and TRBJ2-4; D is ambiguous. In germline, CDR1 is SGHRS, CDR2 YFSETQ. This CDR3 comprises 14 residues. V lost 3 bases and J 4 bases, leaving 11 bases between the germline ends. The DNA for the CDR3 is TGCGCCAGCAGCTCAACGGGCCCTAAAAACATTCAGTACTTC. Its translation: CASSSTGPKNIQYF. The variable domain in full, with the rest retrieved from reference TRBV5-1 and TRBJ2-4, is KAGVTQTPRYLIKTRGQQVTLSCSPISGHRSVSWYQQTPGQGLQFLFEYFSETQRNKGNFPGRFSGRQFSNSRSEMNVSTLELGDSALYLCASSSTGPKNIQYFGAGTRLSVL.

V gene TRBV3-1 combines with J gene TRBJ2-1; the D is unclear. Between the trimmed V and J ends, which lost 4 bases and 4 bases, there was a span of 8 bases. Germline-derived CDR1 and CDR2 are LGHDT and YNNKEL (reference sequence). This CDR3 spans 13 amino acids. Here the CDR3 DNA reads TGTGCCAGCAGCCCCGTGGGATACAATGAGCAGTTCTTC. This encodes CASSPVGYNEQFF.

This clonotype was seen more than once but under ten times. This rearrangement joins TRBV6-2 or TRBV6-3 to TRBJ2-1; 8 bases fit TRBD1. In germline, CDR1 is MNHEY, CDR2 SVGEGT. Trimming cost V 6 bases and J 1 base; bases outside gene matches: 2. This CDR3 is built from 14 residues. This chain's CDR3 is CASRRQGSYNEQFF. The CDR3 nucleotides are TGTGCCAGCAGACGACAGGGGTCCTACAATGAGCAGTTCTTC.

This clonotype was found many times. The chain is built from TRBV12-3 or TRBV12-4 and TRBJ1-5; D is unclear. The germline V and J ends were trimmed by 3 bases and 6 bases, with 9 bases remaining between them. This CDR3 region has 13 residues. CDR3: CASSFYESQPQHF. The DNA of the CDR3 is TGTGCCAGCAGTTTTTACGAAAGTCAGCCCCAGCATTTT.

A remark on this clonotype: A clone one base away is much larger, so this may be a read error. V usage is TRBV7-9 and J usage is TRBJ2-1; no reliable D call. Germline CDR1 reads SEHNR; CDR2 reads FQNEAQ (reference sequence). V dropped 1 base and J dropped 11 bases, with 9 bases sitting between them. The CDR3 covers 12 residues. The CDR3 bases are TGTGCCAGCAGCTTAGGGATAGACCAGCAGTTCTTC. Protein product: CASSLGIDQQFF.